This T cell receptor (beta chain) is from a study of T-cell memory formation after mild COVID-19. General study results and limits: Contracting clones from day 15 to 85 showed balanced CD4/CD8; later expanders favored CD4+. The pre-infection memory compartment contained some responding clones, suggesting cross-reactive memory joined.

There are a few counts of this clonotype. Its antigen remains unknown. TCRdb independently ran MiXCR on the 5' RACE reads; one entry per CDR3 protein. The sample lists over 60,000 distinct CDR3 sequences; approximately 15% were seen once. Sequencing was performed on PBMCs or a T cell subset sorted from them (not recorded which). The TCR originated in an adult woman who had mild COVID-19 (a few samples of this study predate the infection). Cell type and time point are not known.

The CDR3 bases are TGTGCCAGCAGTCCTACAGGGGGAAACACCATATATTTT. This sequence encodes CASSPTGGNTIYF. This chain connects TRBV12-3 or TRBV12-4 to TRBJ1-3; TRBD1 might be the D (6 bases). CDR3 size: 13 residues. V was shortened by 5 bases and J by 4 bases, with 9 bases between the two germline ends.